A selection of T cell receptor beta chains follows, all from one sample in a study of vaccination effects on CD4 cells after COVID-19. These receptors have no identified antigens. TCRdb's copy holds only in-frame clones and misses some; the assay was immunoSEQ multiplex PCR. The sample yields 35,000 to 55,000 clones, 60% to 75% seen once. The specimen was CD4+ T cells from PBMCs cultured without peptide, collected after COVID-19 vaccination. The receptors originated from a human donor who received a COVID-19 vaccine. CDR3s include the opening cysteine and the closing phenylalanine or tryptophan. Each record gives: D gene, J gene, clone size, V gene, CDR3 protein, CDR3 DNA. The D gene is left open where the match is weak. Clone size is shown for a subset of rows, as once, few, many or a class of expanded clone.

>TRBD1|TRBJ1-2|NA|TRBV9
CASSVGQGYGYTF
TGTGCCAGCAGCGTCGGACAGGGCTATGGCTACACCTTC
>TRBD2|TRBJ2-5|NA|TRBV7-7
CASSTGTSGGGTQYF
TGTGCCAGCAGCACCGGGACTAGCGGGGGGGGGACCCAGTACTTC
>TRBD2|TRBJ2-1|NA|TRBV10-2
CASSRGLAGGLDEQFF
TGCGCCAGCAGCCGGGGACTAGCGGGGGGATTGGATGAGCAGTTCTTC
>TRBD2|TRBJ2-1|few|TRBV19
CASSAPGTSGYNEQFF
TGTGCCAGTAGTGCCCCCGGGACTAGCGGTTACAATGAGCAGTTCTTC
>TRBD1|TRBJ1-3|NA|TRBV29-1
CSASGQGGGNTIYF
TGCAGCGCCTCCGGACAGGGAGGAGGAAACACCATATATTTT
>NA|TRBJ2-2|few|TRBV7-9
CASSFIVRELFF
TGTGCCAGCAGCTTCATCGTTAGGGAGCTGTTTTTT
>NA|TRBJ1-4|NA|TRBV4-1
CASSQVAITEKLFF
TGCGCCAGCAGCCAAGTTGCAATAACGGAAAAACTGTTTTTT
>NA|TRBJ1-2|NA|TRBV12-3/TRBV12-4
CASSFGTNYGYTF
TGTGCCAGCAGTTTTGGGACGAACTATGGCTACACCTTC
>TRBD1|TRBJ1-2|few|TRBV6-5
CASSYSTGGDYGYTF
TGTGCCAGCAGTTACTCGACAGGGGGCGACTATGGCTACACCTTC
>NA|TRBJ1-2|once|TRBV5-6
CASSLGTISYGYTF
TGTGCCAGCAGCTTGGGGACAATATCCTATGGCTACACCTTC
>NA|TRBJ1-1|NA|TRBV19
CATNRESDTEAFF
TGTGCCACCAATAGGGAGTCTGACACTGAAGCTTTCTTT
>TRBD1|TRBJ1-1|NA|TRBV10-1
CASASGGHWDTEAFF
TGCGCCAGCGCTTCAGGGGGCCATTGGGACACTGAAGCTTTCTTT
>NA|TRBJ1-6|few|TRBV18
CASSPRGPVDNSPLHF
TGTGCCAGCTCACCACGAGGGCCAGTTGATAATTCACCCCTCCACTTT
>NA|TRBJ2-7|NA|TRBV27
CASSLFGATYEQYF
TGTGCCAGCAGTTTATTTGGGGCAACCTACGAGCAGTACTTC
>NA|TRBJ1-1|NA|TRBV7-7
CASSPQVNTEAFF
TGTGCCAGCAGCCCACAGGTGAACACTGAAGCTTTCTTT
>NA|TRBJ2-7|NA|TRBV27
CASSPLQAVSYEQYF
TGTGCCAGCAGTCCACTACAAGCAGTCTCCTACGAGCAGTACTTC
>NA|TRBJ2-5|NA|TRBV7-2
CASSKNSGEKETQYF
TGTGCCAGCAGCAAAAACTCCGGTGAGAAGGAGACCCAGTACTTC
>TRBD1|TRBJ2-5|NA|TRBV2
CATRGQPQETQYF
TGTGCCACCCGGGGACAGCCGCAAGAGACCCAGTACTTC
>NA|TRBJ2-2|NA|TRBV6-6
CASSFDGNTGELFF
TGTGCCAGCAGTTTTGACGGTAACACCGGGGAGCTGTTTTTT
>NA|TRBJ2-3|NA|TRBV5-1
CASSPGWGTWQYF
TGCGCCAGCAGCCCGGGCTGGGGGACTTGGCAGTATTTT
>NA|TRBJ2-7|few|TRBV7-2
CASSLRGMGLNYEQYF
TGTGCCAGCAGCTTAAGGGGCATGGGGCTCAACTACGAGCAGTACTTC
>NA|TRBJ1-1|few|TRBV6-2/TRBV6-3
CASSYSDFVAFF
TGTGCCAGCAGTTACTCAGATTTTGTGGCTTTCTTT
>TRBD1|TRBJ2-3|once|TRBV7-8
CASSLGDSADTQYF
TGTGCCAGCAGCTTAGGGGACAGCGCAGATACGCAGTATTTT
>NA|TRBJ1-2|NA|TRBV7-7
CATPVDSIYGYTF
TGTGCCACCCCTGTGGACAGCATCTATGGCTACACCTTC
>NA|TRBJ2-1|once|TRBV30
CAWNVLGLSREQFF
TGTGCCTGGAATGTCTTGGGACTGTCACGGGAGCAGTTCTTC
>NA|TRBJ1-3|NA|TRBV6-1
CASSEARGNTIYF
TGTGCCAGCAGTGAAGCTCGGGGAAACACCATATATTTT
>TRBD1|TRBJ1-2|NA|TRBV19
CATVRDRGSDYGYTF
TGTGCCACAGTCCGGGACAGGGGATCGGACTATGGCTACACCTTC
>NA|TRBJ2-1|NA|TRBV3-1/TRBV3-2
CASSPQGIGPQFF
TGTGCCAGCAGCCCCCAGGGTATAGGACCACAGTTCTTC
>TRBD2|TRBJ2-1|NA|TRBV7-6
CASSLRPSGGDPYNEQFF
TGTGCCAGCAGCTTAAGGCCTAGCGGGGGGGATCCCTACAATGAGCAGTTCTTC
>TRBD1|TRBJ2-5|NA|TRBV5-1
CASSLARQGLQETQYF
TGCGCCAGCAGCTTGGCCCGACAGGGCCTCCAAGAGACCCAGTACTTC
>NA|TRBJ1-2|NA|TRBV27
CASSLSIFAGANYGYTF
TGTGCCAGCAGTTTATCGATCTTTGCCGGGGCTAACTATGGCTACACCTTC
>NA|TRBJ1-2|NA|TRBV12-5
CASGLVLPRQTNYGYTF
TGTGCTAGTGGTTTGGTACTCCCTCGACAGACTAACTATGGCTACACCTTC
>TRBD2|TRBJ2-2|NA|TRBV4-1
CASSPGLAVRTAGELFF
TGCGCCAGCAGCCCGGGACTAGCGGTTAGAACGGCCGGGGAGCTGTTTTTT
>NA|TRBJ2-3|NA|TRBV7-2
CASSQEAWYTDTQYF
TGTGCCAGCAGCCAAGAGGCCTGGTACACAGATACGCAGTATTTT
>TRBD1|TRBJ1-2|few|TRBV13
CASSSGGDRGPYGYTF
TGTGCCAGCAGCTCGGGAGGGGACAGGGGACCATATGGCTACACCTTC
>NA|TRBJ2-1|few|TRBV7-9
CASSFQKGGHFF
TGTGCCAGCAGCTTTCAGAAGGGGGGGCACTTCTTC
>NA|TRBJ2-7|NA|TRBV12-3/TRBV12-4
CASSLVWGREQYF
TGTGCCAGCAGTTTGGTATGGGGGCGCGAGCAGTACTTC
>TRBD2|TRBJ2-3|NA|TRBV2
CASWSGSRTDTQYF
TGTGCCAGCTGGAGCGGGAGTAGGACAGATACGCAGTATTTT
>NA|TRBJ1-4|NA|TRBV21-1
CASSNRQGAAEKLFF
TGTGCCAGCAGCAACAGACAGGGGGCCGCGGAAAAACTGTTTTTT
>TRBD1|TRBJ2-5|NA|TRBV3-1/TRBV3-2
CASSQSHRGEETQYF
TGTGCCAGCAGCCAATCCCACAGGGGGGAAGAGACCCAGTACTTC
>NA|TRBJ1-2|NA|TRBV24-1
CATSDLQHGYTF
TGTGCCACCAGTGATCTACAGCATGGCTACACCTTC
>TRBD1|TRBJ1-3|NA|TRBV6-5
CASKAGGNSGNTIYF
TGTGCCAGCAAAGCAGGGGGAAACTCTGGAAACACCATATATTTT